The 30 T cell receptor beta chains below come from one sample, sequenced in a study of blood T cell repertoires in COVID-19. Assay used: immunoSEQ multiplex PCR; TCRdb lists only in-frame clones, some missing. The profile shows approximately 290,000 clones, roughly 88% of them singletons. Sequenced sample: PBMCs or T cells enriched from blood (not recorded which). These receptors all stem from a woman between 25 and 40 years old who had recovered from COVID-19.

The gene calls are TRBV7-8 and TRBJ1-2; maybe TRBD1 (5 bases). Germline values: CDR1 SGHVS, CDR2 FQNEAQ. V lost 1 base to trimming and J lost 4 bases, with 13 bases between them. This CDR3 contains 15 residues. For the CDR3, the DNA is TGTGCCAGCAGCTTAGGGCAGGGAGGGAGCTATGGCTACACCTTC. This sequence encodes CASSLGQGGSYGYTF.

This chain uses TRBV7-9 with TRBJ2-3; D unresolved. The CDR3 spans 17 residues. The V gene's germline CDR1 is SEHNR and CDR2 FQNEAQ (reference sequence). Trimming shortened V by 2 bases and J by 3 bases, and 18 bases separated the two germline ends. The CDR3: CASSLRIRQVLTDTQYF. The CDR3 nucleotides are TGTGCCAGCAGCTTACGGATTCGGCAGGTGTTAACAGATACGCAGTATTTT.

J is TRBJ2-7 and V is TRBV19; possibly TRBD1 for D (6 bases). V lost 1 base and J lost 0, with 16 bases in between. Germline CDR1 LNHDA, CDR2 SQIVND (reference sequence). CDR3 length: 17 residues. The CDR3 coding sequence is TGTGCCAGTAGTATAGGGGGGCCGACGCACATCTCCTACGAGCAGTACTTC. Protein sequence: CASSIGGPTHISYEQYF.

The chain is built from TRBV29-1 and TRBJ1-4; 7 bases are shared with TRBD1. V lost 4 bases to trimming and J lost 4 bases; unmatched junction nucleotides: 6. The CDR3 is 14 amino acids. CDR1 is SQVTM and CDR2 is ANQGSEA in the germline V gene. CDR3 sequence (DNA): TGCAGCGTTGCCGAGGGGGCGATTAATGAAAAACTGTTTTTT. It codes for CSVAEGAINEKLFF.

The J gene is TRBJ2-2, the V gene TRBV3-1 (or the pseudogene TRBV3-2); D may be TRBD1 (6 bases). CDR3 length: 15 amino acids. The germline CDR1 and CDR2 sequences are LGHDT and YNNKEL (reference sequence). The V end lost 2 bases, the J end lost 2 bases, and 9 bases lay between the germline ends. CDR3 in DNA: TGTGCCAGCAGCCAACGACAGGACAACACCGGGGAGCTGTTTTTT. The encoded protein is CASSQRQDNTGELFF.

The rearrangement links TRBV15 to TRBJ2-3; TRBD1 matches at 9 bases. Germline V CDR1 and CDR2: LNHNV, YYDKDF (reference sequence). The CDR3 length is 15 residues. The trim removed 0 bases at V and 4 bases at J, leaving 2 bases unmatched. The CDR3 region is CATSRDTGGADTQYF. The CDR3 DNA reads TGTGCCACCAGCAGAGATACAGGGGGCGCAGATACGCAGTATTTT. Full variable domain (remainder filled in from reference TRBV15 and TRBJ2-3): DAMVIQNPRYQVTQFGKPVTLSCSQTLNHNVMYWYQQKSSQAPKLLFHYYDKDFNNEADTPDNFQSRRPNTSFCFLDIRSPGLGDTAMYLCATSRDTGGADTQYFGPGTRLTVL.

The gene calls are TRBV9 and TRBJ2-3; D might be TRBD1 (6 bases). From germline, CDR1 is SGDLS and CDR2 YYNGEE. CDR3 length equals 13 residues. The V end lost 2 bases, the J end lost 5 bases, and 9 bases lay between the germline ends. The CDR3: CASSVGTRDTQYF. The DNA of the CDR3 is TGTGCCAGCAGCGTGGGGACACGAGATACGCAGTATTTT. Variable domain in full (rest from reference TRBV9 and TRBJ2-3): DSGVTQTPKHLITATGQRVTLRCSPRSGDLSVYWYQQSLDQGLQFLIQYYNGEERAKGNILERFSAQQFPDLHSELNLSSLELGDSALYFCASSVGTRDTQYFGPGTRLTVL.

The V gene is TRBV7-9, the J gene TRBJ1-2; 7 positions match TRBD1. CDR3 length: 16 amino acids. Germline V gene lookup returns CDR1 SEHNR and CDR2 FQNEAQ (reference sequence). With 1 base clipped from V and 3 bases from J, the junction kept 8 bases outside the gene matches. CDR3 sequence (DNA): TGTGCCAGCAGCTTAGGGACAGGCCGTGGGGACTATGGCTACACCTTC. The encoded protein is CASSLGTGRGDYGYTF.

The V gene is TRBV19, the J gene TRBJ1-5, with 9 bases fitting TRBD1. After removal of 7 bases from V and 1 base from J, the junction contained 2 bases not matched to a gene. The CDR3 totals 14 residues. The germline CDR1 and CDR2 sequences are LNHDA and SQIVND (reference sequence). CDR3 nucleotides: TGTGCCAGTACCGGGACAGGGAGCAATCAGCCCCAGCATTTT. It yields the protein CASTGTGSNQPQHF.

In this sample, this clone turned up a few times. The chain joins TRBV28 to TRBJ1-4, with 8 bases aligning to TRBD1. Losses at the gene ends were 11 bases for V and 6 bases for J; bases not matched to a gene: 2. The CDR3 sequence is 11 residues long. Germline V gene lookup returns CDR1 MDHEN and CDR2 SYDVKM. CDR3 residues: CAVQGDEKLFF. As DNA, the CDR3 is TGTGCCGTACAGGGGGATGAAAAACTGTTTTTT.

The chain employs TRBV5-1 and TRBJ2-5; TRBD1 is a possible D gene (6 bases). Trimming cost V 1 base and J 0 bases, with 10 bases left between them. In germline, CDR1 is SGHRS, CDR2 YFSETQ. This CDR3 region has 15 residues. The DNA for the CDR3 is TGCGCCAGCAGCTTGTTGACAGGCAACCAAGAGACCCAGTACTTC. It is translated as CASSLLTGNQETQYF.

V usage is TRBV6-5 and J usage is TRBJ1-2; 7 nucleotides align to TRBD1. The CDR3 extends over 14 amino acids. The trim removed 8 bases at V and 2 bases at J, leaving 8 bases unmatched. In germline, CDR1 is MNHEY, CDR2 SVGAGI. CDR3 nucleotides: TGTGCCAGCCAAACGCGACAGGGCAACTATGGCTACACCTTC. Translating gives CASQTRQGNYGYTF.

The CDR3 here is CASRDTTGYQETQYF. CDR3 coding DNA: TGCGCCAGCAGGGACACGACAGGGTATCAAGAGACCCAGTACTTC. The chain recombines TRBV4-1 with TRBJ2-5; TRBD1 matches 7 bases. CDR1 is MGHRA, CDR2 YSYEKL, per germline. This CDR3 is 15 amino acids long. V lost 6 bases and J lost 2; bases outside the gene matches: 9.

The chain uses TRBV14 and TRBJ1-2; D is possibly TRBD1 (6 bases). V was shortened by 1 base and J by 8 bases, with 17 bases between the two germline ends. CDR1 and CDR2 from the germline V gene are SGHDN and FVKESK. The CDR3 loop spans 15 amino acids. The CDR3 DNA is TGTGCCAGCAGCCAAGGGGGCACAGGGCCCTGGGGCTACACCTTC. Translation gives CASSQGGTGPWGYTF.

J is TRBJ1-2 and V is TRBV5-4; D possibly corresponds to TRBD1 (6 bases). The CDR3 has 14 residues. Trimming left V 0 bases short and J 8 bases short, with 14 bases between. The germline gives CDR1 SGHNT, CDR2 YYREEE (reference sequence). In DNA, the CDR3 is TGTGCCAGCAGCTTGGTGGGGGGGGCATACGGCTACACCTTC. Protein sequence: CASSLVGGAYGYTF.

CDR3 DNA: TGTGCCAGCTCACGAGGGATCAATCAGCCCCAGCATTTT. This codes for CASSRGINQPQHF. The gene calls are TRBV18 and TRBJ1-5, with D hard to call. The CDR3 has 13 residues. The germline V gene encodes CDR1 KGHSH and CDR2 LQKENI. Between the trimmed V and J ends, which lost 4 bases and 3 bases, there was a span of 7 bases.

The gene calls are TRBV28 and TRBJ2-1; 10 nucleotides line up with TRBD2. V gave up 3 bases and J gave up 7 bases; unmatched junction bases: 15. CDR3 length: 18 amino acids. The germline CDR1 and CDR2 sequences are MDHEN and SYDVKM. The CDR3 loop reads CASSFRGSGRYLGNEQFF. CDR3 DNA: TGTGCCAGCAGTTTCCGGGGTAGCGGGAGGTACCTCGGGAATGAGCAGTTCTTC. The full variable domain, completed using reference TRBV28 and TRBJ2-1, is DVKVTQSSRYLVKRTGEKVFLECVQDMDHENMFWYRQDPGLGLRLIYFSYDVKMKEKGDIPEGYSVSREKKERFSLILESASTNQTSMYLCASSFRGSGRYLGNEQFFGPGTRLTVL.

CDR3 nucleotide sequence: TGTGCCAGACCGGGACAGGGGAATTCTTCCACAGATACGCAGTATTTT. It specifies CARPGQGNSSTDTQYF. V usage is TRBV2 and J usage is TRBJ2-3; 10 nucleotides agree with TRBD1. J was trimmed by 2 bases and V by 9 bases; bases with no gene match: 11. Per germline, CDR1 SNHLY and CDR2 FYNNEI. The length of the CDR3 is 16 residues.

V gene TRBV11-2 combines with J gene TRBJ1-3, with D hard to call. Germline-derived CDR1 and CDR2 are SGHAT and FQNNGV. V gave up 3 bases and J gave up 8 bases, with 11 bases separating them. The CDR3 consists of 13 residues. The DNA of the CDR3 is TGTGCCAGCAGCTTTCTCCTGCGGGACACCATATATTTT. This codes for CASSFLLRDTIYF.

In nucleotides, the CDR3 is TGCGCCAGCAGCCGGCAAGAGACCCAGTACTTC. Encoded protein: CASSRQETQYF. The V call is TRBV5-1, the J call TRBJ2-5; D is ambiguous. Germline CDR1 and CDR2: SGHRS and YFSETQ. The CDR3 loop spans 11 amino acids. V gave up 4 bases and J gave up 2 bases, with 3 bases separating them. Using reference TRBV5-1 and TRBJ2-5 for the parts outside the CDR3, the full variable domain is KAGVTQTPRYLIKTRGQQVTLSCSPISGHRSVSWYQQTPGQGLQFLFEYFSETQRNKGNFPGRFSGRQFSNSRSEMNVSTLELGDSALYLCASSRQETQYFGPGTRLLVL.

The chain couples TRBV5-1 to TRBJ2-5, with TRBD2 identical over 11 bases. The CDR3 extends over 16 amino acids. CDR1 and CDR2 (germline): SGHRS, YFSETQ. J gave up 5 bases and V 3 bases, and 9 bases lay outside the gene matches. In DNA form, the CDR3 reads TGCGCCAGCAGCTCAACCTCACTAGCGGGGGTGGAGACCCAGTACTTC. This encodes CASSSTSLAGVETQYF.

The chain combines TRBV5-6 with TRBJ2-5; 8 bases are a match to TRBD1. This CDR3 contains 14 residues. Trimming cost V 1 base and J 4 bases; bases outside gene matches: 3. Germline-derived CDR1 and CDR2 are SGHDT and YYEEEE. The CDR3, as DNA: TGTGCCAGCAGCTTGTATGGACAGGGAGAGACCCAGTACTTC. Protein: CASSLYGQGETQYF.

CDR3 sequence: CASSQDLTDYGYTF. As DNA, the CDR3 is TGTGCCAGCAGCCAAGATCTCACTGACTATGGCTACACCTTC. V usage is TRBV4-2 and J usage is TRBJ1-2; D gene uncertain. CDR1 is LGHNA, CDR2 YNFKEQ, per germline. The ends were cut back, 0 bases at V and 3 bases at J, with 8 bases in the middle. The CDR3 has 14 amino acids.

This clone was recorded a few times. The rearrangement uses TRBV30 and TRBJ1-1; D unclear. Germline V gene sequence: CDR1 GTSNPN, CDR2 SVGIG (reference sequence). The V and J ends lost 3 bases and 5 bases respectively, with 10 bases between them. The CDR3 loop spans 12 amino acids. CDR3 nucleotide sequence: TGTGCCTGGAGCCCGCGGACTACTGAAGCTTTCTTT. Residues: CAWSPRTTEAFF.

The chain carries TRBV7-9 and TRBJ2-1; the D gene is possibly TRBD2 (6 bases). The CDR3 runs to 11 residues. V lost 4 bases and J lost 9, with 7 bases in between. The germline gives CDR1 SEHNR, CDR2 FQNEAQ (reference sequence). The CDR3 protein is CASSWTTEQFF. CDR3 bases: TGTGCCAGCAGCTGGACTACTGAGCAGTTCTTC.

This clone was detected once. The chain joins TRBV6-5 to TRBJ1-2, with 10 nucleotides matching TRBD1. The CDR3 has 13 amino acids. Germline V gene lookup returns CDR1 MNHEY and CDR2 SVGAGI. Trimming took 5 bases from V and 8 from J; bases not matched to a gene: 5. The CDR3 DNA sequence: TGTGCCAGCAGTCTGGGACAGGGGAAAGGCTACACCTTC. Protein sequence: CASSLGQGKGYTF.

This clone was seen a single time. The chain is built from TRBV4-1 and TRBJ1-2; no clear D. CDR3 length: 15 amino acids. The V and J ends lost 1 base and 6 bases respectively, with 15 bases between them. In germline, CDR1 is MGHRA, CDR2 YSYEKL. DNA for the CDR3: TGCGCCAGCAGCCAAGGTCTTCTTCGGGAGCATGGCTACACCTTC. It specifies CASSQGLLREHGYTF.

J is TRBJ2-7 and V is TRBV30; possible D gene TRBD2, 6 bases. The CDR3 has 14 residues. With 1 base removed from V and 0 bases from J, the gap between germline ends came to 10 bases. Germline V gene lookup returns CDR1 GTSNPN and CDR2 SVGIG (reference sequence). CDR3 bases: TGTGCCTGGAGTGAAGGGACTTTCTCCTACGAGCAGTACTTC. The encoded protein is CAWSEGTFSYEQYF.

The chain employs TRBV16 and TRBJ2-7; 8 positions match TRBD1. The length of the CDR3 is 12 residues. Trimming took 3 bases from V and 7 from J; bases not matched to a gene: 2. Germline V CDR1 and CDR2: KGHSY, FQNENV. In DNA, the CDR3 is TGTGCCAGCAGCCAGACAGGGGAAGAGCAGTACTTC. Translated, it gives CASSQTGEEQYF.

The chain recombines TRBV5-1 with TRBJ2-3, with D unresolved. The V and J ends lost 0 bases and 2 bases respectively, with 4 bases between them. The CDR3 runs to 13 residues. Per the germline V gene, CDR1 is SGHRS and CDR2 is YFSETQ. CDR3 amino acids: CASSLVFTDTQYF. CDR3 coding DNA: TGCGCCAGCAGCTTGGTCTTCACAGATACGCAGTATTTT. Full variable domain (rest looked up from reference TRBV5-1 and TRBJ2-3): KAGVTQTPRYLIKTRGQQVTLSCSPISGHRSVSWYQQTPGQGLQFLFEYFSETQRNKGNFPGRFSGRQFSNSRSEMNVSTLELGDSALYLCASSLVFTDTQYFGPGTRLTVL.